A few counts support the clone carrying this TCR beta chain. The antigen is not known. The CDR3 sequence is 12 residues long. V lost 6 bases, J lost 5 bases, and 3 bases stayed unmatched. Germline lookup yields CDR1 SQVTM and CDR2 ANQGSEA. Repertoires were sampled repeatedly during chemoradiotherapy. This sample was taken from a study of chemoradiotherapy in HPV16-positive cancers. Whole-study findings and limits: Candidate HPV-specific clones and E7-related TCR motifs grew in tumor during treatment.

Some clones are missing from TCRdb's copy, which holds only in-frame ones; the method was immunoSEQ multiplex PCR. In the table there are 30,000 to 40,000 clones, about four fifths of which are singletons. This TCR derives from a human donor with HPV-associated anogenital cancer. J is TRBJ1-5 and V is TRBV29-1; 8 bases are a match to TRBD1. The specimen comprised blood, sampled from a patient who underwent chemoradiotherapy. DNA for the CDR3: TGCAGCGTACAGGGACAGGATCAGCCCCAGCATTTT. Translation: CSVQGQDQPQHF.